This T cell receptor (beta chain) appears in the sequencing data of a study of beta chain features in type 1 diabetes. Turning to the study itself: There was similarity between patients and healthy donors in age, gender and cell yields.

Study-wide points: When Type 1 diabetes patients were examined, their TCRB CDR3s proved moderately but significantly shorter in all four CD4+ subsets.

About this clone itself: Its antigen remains unknown.

As every portion of the isolated RNA was reverse transcribed, the sequencing read expressed TCRB transcripts. Profiling relied on immunoSEQ multiplex PCR, and the TCRdb table lists in-frame clones only, not all of them. The table has 600,000 to 700,000 clones, under 15% seen once. Trimming removed 4 bases from V and 1 base from J, with 8 bases in between. This CDR3 region has 13 residues. CDR1 and CDR2 from the germline V gene are GTSNPN and SVGIG (reference sequence). This chain uses TRBV30 with TRBJ1-3; D is ambiguous. Sequencing was done on a sample of naive CD4+ T cells from blood. The source of this sequence is a man younger than 35 with type 1 diabetes. CDR3 loop: CAWKLVSGNTIYF. The CDR3 DNA reads as TGTGCCTGGAAACTGGTATCTGGAAACACCATATATTTT.